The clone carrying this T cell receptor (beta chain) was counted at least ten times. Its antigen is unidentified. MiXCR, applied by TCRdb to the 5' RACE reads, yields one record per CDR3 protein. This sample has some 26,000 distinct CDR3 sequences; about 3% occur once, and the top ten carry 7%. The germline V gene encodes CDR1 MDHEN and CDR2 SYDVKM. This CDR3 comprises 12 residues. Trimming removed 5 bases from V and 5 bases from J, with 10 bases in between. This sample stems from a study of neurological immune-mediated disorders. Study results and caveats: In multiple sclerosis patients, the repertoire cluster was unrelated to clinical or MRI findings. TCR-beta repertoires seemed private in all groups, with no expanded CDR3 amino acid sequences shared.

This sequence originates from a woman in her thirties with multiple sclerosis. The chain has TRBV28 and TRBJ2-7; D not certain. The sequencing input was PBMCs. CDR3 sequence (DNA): TGTGCCAGCAGTCCTGGAATGGACGAGCAGTACTTC. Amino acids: CASSPGMDEQYF.